The next 32 T cell receptor beta chains were all read from a single sample in a study of shared clonotypes between healthy human individuals. Data came from immunoSEQ multiplex PCR; TCRdb stores just in-frame clones and leaves some out. The table shows about 1 million clones, with about three quarters occurring only once. The material sequenced was memory CD4+ T cells sorted from blood. Sample subset: CD45RA-negative fraction. These receptors came from a man in his late teens or twenties in good health.

This clone was recorded only once. The V call is TRBV29-1, the J call TRBJ2-7; 8 bases match TRBD2. Germline CDR1 reads SQVTM; CDR2 reads ANQGSEA. The CDR3 spans 13 residues. Trimming removed 6 bases from V and 0 bases from J; junction bases left unmatched: 4. The CDR3 nucleotides read TGCAGCGTCCAAAGCGGGAGCTCCTACGAGCAGTACTTC. Amino acids: CSVQSGSSYEQYF.

This chain uses TRBV11-2 with TRBJ2-5, with TRBD2 identical over 9 bases. The CDR3 covers 15 residues. Germline CDR1 is SGHAT and CDR2 is FQNNGV. Unmatched junction bases numbered 7, after V lost 6 bases and J lost 2 bases. CDR3 loop: CASRPAGGRQETQYF. The CDR3 region has the DNA TGTGCCAGCAGACCAGCGGGGGGACGACAAGAGACCCAGTACTTC.

V usage is TRBV29-1 and J usage is TRBJ2-7, with D tentatively TRBD2 (6 bases). This CDR3 is 14 amino acids long. In germline, CDR1 is SQVTM, CDR2 ANQGSEA. Trimming took 4 bases from V and 4 from J, leaving 17 bases between them. As DNA, the CDR3 is TGCAGCGTTGCCAATGCGGGGAGGCCATACGAGCAGTACTTC. Its protein product is CSVANAGRPYEQYF.

About this clone: This CDR3 is also generated by other DNA sequences in the sample. The chain joins TRBV19 to TRBJ2-3; D unresolved. The germline CDR1 and CDR2 sequences are LNHDA and SQIVND (reference sequence). V lost 0 bases and J 3 bases, leaving 7 bases between the germline ends. The length of the CDR3 is 14 residues. The CDR3 sequence is CASSIEGRTDTQYF. The DNA for the CDR3 is TGTGCCAGTAGTATAGAAGGACGGACAGATACGCAGTATTTT.

V gene TRBV10-2 combines with J gene TRBJ2-5; 7 bases line up with TRBD1. V gave up 7 bases and J gave up 7 bases; unmatched junction bases: 12. This CDR3 spans 14 amino acids. CDR1 and CDR2 (germline): WSHSY, SAAADI. CDR3 sequence: CASTAGTAYTTQYF. CDR3 bases: TGCGCCAGCACGGCCGGGACAGCCTATACGACCCAGTACTTC.

This clone has only a few counts. The chain couples TRBV2 to TRBJ1-6, with D unresolved. The CDR3 consists of 15 residues. The V and J ends lost 2 bases and 8 bases respectively, with 13 bases between them. In germline, CDR1 is SNHLY, CDR2 FYNNEI. In DNA form, the CDR3 reads TGTGCCAGCAGTGAAATAGAGCAGGAATATTCACCCCTCCACTTT. It specifies CASSEIEQEYSPLHF.

The chain combines TRBV6-1 with TRBJ2-7; D is perhaps TRBD1 (6 bases). V lost 6 bases and J lost 2, with 17 bases in between. The CDR3 sequence is 15 residues long. Per the germline V gene, CDR1 is MNHNS and CDR2 is SASEGT. CDR3 amino acids: CASSATMGAAYEQYF. The CDR3, as DNA: TGTGCCAGCAGCGCGACTATGGGGGCAGCCTACGAGCAGTACTTC.

This chain connects TRBV18 to TRBJ2-3; possibly TRBD1 for D (6 bases). Between the trimmed V and J ends, which lost 0 bases and 4 bases, there was a span of 20 bases. The CDR3 sequence is 18 residues long. Germline CDR1 is KGHSH and CDR2 is LQKENI. CDR3 in DNA: TGTGCCAGCTCACCACCAAATCAATTCACAGGGAGCCCAGATACGCAGTATTTT. It yields the protein CASSPPNQFTGSPDTQYF. Looking up the rest from reference TRBV18 and TRBJ2-3 gives the full variable domain: NAGVMQNPRHLVRRRGQEARLRCSPMKGHSHVYWYRQLPEEGLKFMVYLQKENIIDESGMPKERFSAEFPKEGPSILRIQQVVRGDSAAYFCASSPPNQFTGSPDTQYFGPGTRLTVL.

The chain couples TRBV5-1 to TRBJ2-1; no clear D. The germline gives CDR1 SGHRS, CDR2 YFSETQ. The CDR3 totals 14 residues. Trimming took 0 bases from V and 1 from J, leaving 5 bases between them. The CDR3 spells CASSLVGSYNEQFF. The CDR3 nucleotides read TGCGCCAGCAGCTTGGTAGGGTCCTACAATGAGCAGTTCTTC. The full variable domain, its missing parts supplied by reference TRBV5-1 and TRBJ2-1, is KAGVTQTPRYLIKTRGQQVTLSCSPISGHRSVSWYQQTPGQGLQFLFEYFSETQRNKGNFPGRFSGRQFSNSRSEMNVSTLELGDSALYLCASSLVGSYNEQFFGPGTRLTVL.

The rearrangement joins TRBV5-5 to TRBJ2-2; D not resolved. CDR3 size: 15 residues. V gave up 2 bases and J gave up 3 bases, with 11 bases separating them. Looked up from germline, CDR1 is SGHKS and CDR2 is YYEKEE (reference sequence). CDR3 coding DNA: TGTGCCAGCAGCTTAAGCGTTATCTACACCGGGGAGCTGTTTTTT. Protein: CASSLSVIYTGELFF.

The chain links TRBV18 to TRBJ2-7, with 7 bases that match TRBD1. Germline loops: CDR1 KGHSH, CDR2 LQKENI. J was trimmed by 3 bases and V by 5 bases; bases with no gene match: 7. This CDR3 is 14 amino acids long. The CDR3 protein is CASSKQGQIYEQYF. CDR3 sequence (DNA): TGTGCCAGCTCAAAACAGGGGCAGATCTACGAGCAGTACTTC.

The chain joins TRBV4-1 to TRBJ1-2, with TRBD1 matching over 8 bases. The CDR3 is 15 residues long. J lost 7 bases, V lost 2 bases, and 9 bases had no gene match. Germline V CDR1 and CDR2: MGHRA, YSYEKL. The CDR3 spells CASSQPKDRDPGYTF. The CDR3 DNA reads TGCGCCAGCAGCCAACCAAAGGACAGGGACCCTGGCTACACCTTC.

The V call is TRBV15, the J call TRBJ2-7; D ambiguous. Germline V gene sequence: CDR1 LNHNV, CDR2 YYDKDF (reference sequence). This CDR3 spans 13 amino acids. V lost 0 bases and J lost 4, with 7 bases in between. The CDR3 DNA reads as TGTGCCACCAGCAGAGATTTCCCGTACGAGCAGTACTTC. It codes for CATSRDFPYEQYF.

The chain is built from TRBV19 and TRBJ2-4; a weak D match, TRBD1 (6 bases). Germline loops: CDR1 LNHDA, CDR2 SQIVND (reference sequence). This CDR3 is built from 14 residues. V lost 7 bases, J lost 3 bases, and 13 bases lay in between. The CDR3 spells CASTARGHKNIQYF. In DNA, the CDR3 is TGTGCCAGTACGGCTCGGGGACACAAAAACATTCAGTACTTC.

This chain joins TRBV19 and TRBJ2-7; 9 bases line up with TRBD2. Germline CDR1 LNHDA, CDR2 SQIVND (reference sequence). CDR3 length: 14 residues. Trimming cost V 5 bases and J 3 bases; bases outside gene matches: 5. CDR3 residues: CASSVLAGDYEQYF. CDR3 coding DNA: TGTGCCAGTAGTGTATTAGCGGGAGACTACGAGCAGTACTTC. Full variable domain (missing parts from reference TRBV19 and TRBJ2-7): DGGITQSPKYLFRKEGQNVTLSCEQNLNHDAMYWYRQDPGQGLRLIYYSQIVNDFQKGDIAEGYSVSREKKESFPLTVTSAQKNPTAFYLCASSVLAGDYEQYFGPGTRLTVT.

This chain links TRBV19 with TRBJ1-5; D is possibly TRBD1 (5 bases). Trimming took off 9 bases at V and 0 bases at J, with 15 bases between the two ends. The CDR3 spans 15 residues. CDR1 is LNHDA and CDR2 is SQIVND in the germline V gene (reference sequence). The CDR3 region has the DNA TGTGCCAGCGAGACAGTGGCTAATAGCAATCAGCCCCAGCATTTT. Encoded protein: CASETVANSNQPQHF.

The CDR3 DNA is TGCGCCAGCAGCCTCGGCAAGGGGGGCCTAACCCCAGATACGCAGTATTTT. Residues: CASSLGKGGLTPDTQYF. The V gene is TRBV5-1, the J gene TRBJ2-3, with D perhaps given as TRBD1 or TRBD2 (6 bases each). Germline assignment: CDR1 SGHRS and CDR2 YFSETQ. Trimming cost V 4 bases and J 4 bases, with 22 bases left between them. The CDR3 sequence is 17 residues long. The full variable domain, with the rest looked up from reference TRBV5-1 and TRBJ2-3, is KAGVTQTPRYLIKTRGQQVTLSCSPISGHRSVSWYQQTPGQGLQFLFEYFSETQRNKGNFPGRFSGRQFSNSRSEMNVSTLELGDSALYLCASSLGKGGLTPDTQYFGPGTRLTVL.

The rearrangement joins TRBV5-4 to TRBJ1-3; D is possibly TRBD1 (6 bases). Germline CDR1 is SGHNT and CDR2 is YYREEE (reference sequence). This CDR3 region has 16 residues. Trimming cost V 1 base and J 0 bases, with 11 bases left between them. This CDR3 is CASSLSGGHSGNTIYF. In DNA, the CDR3 is TGTGCCAGCAGCTTGAGCGGGGGGCACTCTGGAAACACCATATATTTT.

J is TRBJ1-6 and V is TRBV28, with a possible D match to TRBD1 (5 bases). The CDR3 spans 14 residues. V lost 4 bases and J 10 bases, leaving 14 bases between the germline ends. Germline CDR1 and CDR2: MDHEN and SYDVKM. This chain's CDR3 is CASSSSGLYSPLHF. CDR3 sequence (DNA): TGTGCCAGCAGTTCCTCGGGACTTTACTCACCCCTCCACTTT.

The chain has TRBV28 and TRBJ1-6, with a tentative D call TRBD1 (5 bases). Germline CDR1 reads MDHEN; CDR2 reads SYDVKM. CDR3 length equals 12 residues. V was clipped by 6 bases and J by 14 bases, with 14 bases between them. This chain's CDR3 is CASSQGIKTLHF. DNA of the CDR3: TGTGCCAGCAGCCAGGGTATTAAGACCCTCCACTTT.

This clone was seen once. The CDR3 DNA follows: TGTGCCAGCAGCGTTGGTACAGGGAGCAAAAACATTCAGTACTTC. Translated: CASSVGTGSKNIQYF. V is TRBV9 and J is TRBJ2-4; D is possibly TRBD1 (6 bases). Trimming stripped 2 bases from V and 3 bases from J, with 12 bases between. The CDR3 consists of 15 residues. Germline assignment: CDR1 SGDLS and CDR2 YYNGEE.

This clone was observed a handful of times. This chain joins TRBV7-3 and TRBJ2-2, with TRBD1 matching over 9 bases. J was trimmed by 4 bases and V by 6 bases; bases with no gene match: 9. The CDR3 covers 16 residues. CDR1 is SGHTA, CDR2 FQGTGA, per germline. The CDR3 DNA follows: TGTGCCAGCAGGATCCACAGGGGGCAGAGCACCGGGGAGCTGTTTTTT. It specifies CASRIHRGQSTGELFF.

The chain recombines TRBV7-9 with TRBJ1-2; the D gene is possibly TRBD1 (5 bases). V lost 2 bases to trimming and J lost 3 bases, with 13 bases between them. CDR3 length: 15 amino acids. In germline, CDR1 is SEHNR, CDR2 FQNEAQ (reference sequence). The CDR3 nucleotides read TGTGCCAGCAGCTTATGGGGCGGAGGGGACTATGGCTACACCTTC. Translated, it gives CASSLWGGGDYGYTF. The full variable domain, rest sourced from reference TRBV7-9 and TRBJ1-2, is DTGVSQNPRHKITKRGQNVTFRCDPISEHNRLYWYRQTLGQGPEFLTYFQNEAQLEKSRLLSDRFSAERPKGSFSTLEIQRTEQGDSAMYLCASSLWGGGDYGYTFGSGTRLTVV.

V gene TRBV30 combines with J gene TRBJ2-1; 10 positions agree with TRBD2. The V gene end was trimmed by 3 bases and the J gene end by 8 bases; junction bases not matched to a gene: 10. CDR3 length: 15 amino acids. Germline V gene lookup returns CDR1 GTSNPN and CDR2 SVGIG (reference sequence). CDR3 sequence reads: CAWRAWTSGGDEQFF. CDR3 nucleotides: TGTGCCTGGAGGGCCTGGACTAGCGGCGGGGATGAGCAGTTCTTC.

CDR3 DNA sequence: TGTGCCAGCAGCCTGACGACAGGGGAGCAGTTCTTC. This gives the protein CASSLTTGEQFF. V and J are TRBV9 and TRBJ2-1; 7 positions match TRBD1. The germline CDR1 and CDR2 sequences are SGDLS and YYNGEE. V dropped 4 bases and J dropped 10; count of bases not matched to a gene: 5. The CDR3 extends over 12 amino acids.

The chain is built from TRBV18 and TRBJ1-5, with D uncertain. Trimming cost V 2 bases and J 3 bases, with 14 bases left between them. The germline V gene encodes CDR1 KGHSH and CDR2 LQKENI. The CDR3 contains 16 residues. The CDR3 loop reads CASSPNEGKDNQPQHF. CDR3 coding DNA: TGTGCCAGCTCACCAAACGAGGGCAAGGACAATCAGCCCCAGCATTTT.

Ten or more counts support this clone. The chain employs TRBV30 and TRBJ1-4; D is ambiguous. CDR3 length equals 17 residues. V dropped 0 bases and J dropped 1 base, with 15 bases sitting between them. Germline V gene lookup returns CDR1 GTSNPN and CDR2 SVGIG (reference sequence). CDR3 residues: CAWSVGSHVRTNEKLFF. Written as DNA, the CDR3 is TGTGCCTGGAGTGTAGGATCCCACGTAAGAACTAATGAAAAACTGTTTTTT.

The rearrangement links TRBV5-1 to TRBJ2-6; TRBD1 is a possible D gene (6 bases). V was clipped by 2 bases and J by 0 bases, with 9 bases between them. This CDR3 is 16 amino acids long. CDR1 and CDR2 from the germline V gene are SGHRS and YFSETQ. CDR3 DNA: TGCGCCAGCAGCTTCGGACAGAGCTCTGGGGCCAACGTCCTGACTTTC. Residues: CASSFGQSSGANVLTF. The whole variable domain, filled in from reference TRBV5-1 and TRBJ2-6, reads KAGVTQTPRYLIKTRGQQVTLSCSPISGHRSVSWYQQTPGQGLQFLFEYFSETQRNKGNFPGRFSGRQFSNSRSEMNVSTLELGDSALYLCASSFGQSSGANVLTFGAGSRLTVL.

The chain employs TRBV18 and TRBJ2-3; TRBD1 matches 10 bases. From germline, CDR1 is KGHSH and CDR2 LQKENI. V shed 8 bases, J shed 5 bases, and the junction held 7 bases outside the gene matches. This CDR3 comprises 14 residues. This CDR3 reads CASHSDRGVDTQYF. The CDR3 nucleotides are TGTGCCAGCCACTCGGACAGGGGGGTAGATACGCAGTATTTT.

To note about this clone: A much more abundant neighbour one base away suggests this may be a read error. V is TRBV5-6 and J is TRBJ1-3; no clear D. Germline V gene lookup returns CDR1 SGHDT and CDR2 YYEEEE. Trimming shortened V by 0 bases and J by 5 bases, and 3 bases separated the two germline ends. The CDR3 runs 12 residues. Here the CDR3 DNA reads TGTGCCAGCAGCTTGGACAGAAACACCATATATTTT. It is translated as CASSLDRNTIYF.

CDR3 sequence: CASSLRTRTDTQYF. Written as DNA, the CDR3 is TGTGCCAGCAGCTTGCGAACGAGGACAGATACGCAGTATTTT. V and J are TRBV5-4 and TRBJ2-3; D not certain. The germline V and J ends were trimmed by 1 base and 3 bases, with 9 bases remaining between them. Looked up from germline, CDR1 is SGHNT and CDR2 is YYREEE (reference sequence). The CDR3 extends over 14 amino acids. The full variable domain, its missing parts supplied by reference TRBV5-4 and TRBJ2-3, is ETGVTQSPTHLIKTRGQQVTLRCSSQSGHNTVSWYQQALGQGPQFIFQYYREEENGRGNFPPRFSGLQFPNYSSELNVNALELDDSALYLCASSLRTRTDTQYFGPGTRLTVL.

The rearrangement uses TRBV11-2 and TRBJ1-1, with D perhaps matching TRBD1 (6 bases). There are 14 residues in the CDR3. CDR1 is SGHAT and CDR2 is FQNNGV in the germline V gene. The ends were cut back, 5 bases at V and 4 bases at J, with 14 bases in the middle. The CDR3 sequence is CASSPGGPSTEAFF. The CDR3, as DNA: TGTGCCAGCAGCCCCGGGGGGCCGAGCACTGAAGCTTTCTTT.